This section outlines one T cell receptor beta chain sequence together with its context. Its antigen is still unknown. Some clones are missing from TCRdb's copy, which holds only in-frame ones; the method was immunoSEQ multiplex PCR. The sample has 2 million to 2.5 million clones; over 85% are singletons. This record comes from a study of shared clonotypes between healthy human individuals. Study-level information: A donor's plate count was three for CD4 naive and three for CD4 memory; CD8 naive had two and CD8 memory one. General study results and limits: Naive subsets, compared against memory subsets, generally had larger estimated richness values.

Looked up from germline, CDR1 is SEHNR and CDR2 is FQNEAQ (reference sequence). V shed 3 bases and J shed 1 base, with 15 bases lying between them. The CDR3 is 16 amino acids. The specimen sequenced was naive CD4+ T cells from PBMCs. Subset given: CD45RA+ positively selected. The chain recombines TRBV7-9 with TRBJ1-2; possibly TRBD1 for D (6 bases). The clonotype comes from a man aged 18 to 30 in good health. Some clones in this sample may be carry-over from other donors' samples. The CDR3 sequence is CASSFQPRGYNYGYTF. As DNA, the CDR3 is TGTGCCAGCAGCTTTCAGCCTAGGGGGTATAACTATGGCTACACCTTC.